These 12 T cell receptor beta chains originate from one sample sequenced in a study of cytotoxic CD8 clonotypes in ibrutinib-treated CLL. Profiling relied on immunoSEQ multiplex PCR, and the TCRdb table lists in-frame clones only, not all of them. The data show some 20,000 clones, about 84% seen once. Material: PBMCs, obtained before ibrutinib treatment. The receptors shown here come from a human donor with chronic lymphocytic leukemia.

J is TRBJ1-1 and V is TRBV6-1; D unresolved. Per germline, CDR1 MNHNS and CDR2 SASEGT. V was pared by 4 bases and J by 0 bases, with 6 bases between. This CDR3 spans 13 amino acids. Here the CDR3 DNA reads TGTGCCAGCAGTGTGAAAATGAACACTGAAGCTTTCTTT. Amino acids: CASSVKMNTEAFF.

The rearrangement links TRBV18 to TRBJ2-7; 7 nucleotides line up with TRBD1. This CDR3 has 14 residues. Germline values: CDR1 KGHSH, CDR2 LQKENI. V gave up 0 bases and J gave up 3 bases; unmatched junction bases: 2. The CDR3 DNA reads TGTGCCAGCTCACCACCTGGACAGGACTACGAGCAGTACTTC. This sequence encodes CASSPPGQDYEQYF.

This clone was seen a few times. The chain uses TRBV7-2 and TRBJ2-3; D is possibly TRBD1 (5 bases). The CDR3 length is 16 residues. Between the trimmed V and J ends, which lost 0 bases and 4 bases, there was a span of 14 bases. Per the germline V gene, CDR1 is SGHTA and CDR2 is FQGNSA. In DNA, the CDR3 is TGTGCCAGCAGCTTAGCTGGGCAGGGTAGGGCAGATACGCAGTATTTT. As protein: CASSLAGQGRADTQYF.

The genes are TRBV2 and TRBJ2-7; 14 bases match TRBD2. V lost 3 bases, J lost 2 bases, and 3 bases stayed unmatched. The CDR3 spans 16 residues. Germline loops: CDR1 SNHLY, CDR2 FYNNEI. The CDR3 DNA reads TGTGCCAGCAGTGACGGGACTAGCGGGGGAACCTACGAGCAGTACTTC. Translated, it gives CASSDGTSGGTYEQYF.

In this sample, this clone turned up once. This chain uses TRBV7-6 with TRBJ1-1, with TRBD1 matching over 8 bases. This CDR3 is built from 14 residues. J lost 6 bases, V lost 1 base, and 4 bases had no gene match. Germline V lookup: CDR1 SGHVS, CDR2 FNYEAQ. The CDR3 bases are TGTGCCAGCAGCTTAGGACAGGGGTCCGCTGAAGCTTTCTTT. Its translation is CASSLGQGSAEAFF.

This clone qualifies as medium-sized. This CDR3 reads CASSVLYGETQYF. The DNA of the CDR3 is TGTGCCAGCAGCGTATTATACGGGGAGACCCAGTACTTC. This chain uses TRBV9 with TRBJ2-5; D unclear. Germline V gene lookup returns CDR1 SGDLS and CDR2 YYNGEE. The V end was cut by 1 base, the J end by 5 bases, with 9 bases between. This CDR3 has 13 residues.

The chain recombines TRBV5-1 with TRBJ2-7; 7 nucleotides agree with TRBD1. CDR3 size: 15 residues. Germline values: CDR1 SGHRS, CDR2 YFSETQ. J was trimmed by 2 bases and V by 1 base; bases with no gene match: 6. CDR3 in amino acids: CASSLSGTVPYEQYF. The CDR3 DNA reads TGCGCCAGCAGCTTGTCCGGGACAGTACCCTACGAGCAGTACTTC.

V gene TRBV4-1 combines with J gene TRBJ1-1; D call uncertain. Germline CDR1 is MGHRA and CDR2 is YSYEKL. The CDR3 length is 13 residues. V was trimmed by 1 base and J by 8 bases, leaving 11 bases between them. CDR3 DNA sequence: TGCGCCAGCAGCCAAGTTGTTGGAGTCGAAGCTTTCTTT. This gives the protein CASSQVVGVEAFF.

The chain carries TRBV11-2 and TRBJ2-1; D gene unclear. The length of the CDR3 is 13 residues. CDR1 is SGHAT, CDR2 FQNNGV, per germline. The ends were cut back, 1 base at V and 4 bases at J, with 5 bases in the middle. The CDR3 coding sequence is TGTGCCAGCAGCTTAGGGCAGTACAATGAGCAGTTCTTC. Protein: CASSLGQYNEQFF. Combining the CDR3 with reference TRBV11-2 and TRBJ2-1 gives the whole variable domain EAGVAQSPRYKIIEKRQSVAFWCNPISGHATLYWYQQILGQGPKLLIQFQNNGVVDDSQLPKDRFSAERLKGVDSTLKIQPAKLEDSAVYLCASSLGQYNEQFFGPGTRLTVL.

This clone has more than one count but fewer than ten. The rearrangement uses TRBV5-1 and TRBJ2-7; 11 bases map to TRBD2. V lost 3 bases, J lost 2 bases, and 10 bases stayed unmatched. CDR1 and CDR2 (germline): SGHRS, YFSETQ. CDR3 length: 17 amino acids. For the CDR3, the DNA is TGCGCCAGCAGCTCGGCATCCGGGACTAGCGGCACCTACGAGCAGTACTTC. Its protein product is CASSSASGTSGTYEQYF.

V usage is TRBV7-2 and J usage is TRBJ2-2; no firm D call. The germline V gene encodes CDR1 SGHTA and CDR2 FQGNSA. CDR3 length: 13 amino acids. V was pared by 3 bases and J by 2 bases, with 4 bases between. The CDR3 bases are TGTGCCAGCAGCTTCGGTAACACCGGGGAGCTGTTTTTT. Translating it yields CASSFGNTGELFF.

The genes are TRBV4-1 and TRBJ2-3; 9 bases are shared with TRBD2. Germline V gene lookup returns CDR1 MGHRA and CDR2 YSYEKL. Losses at the gene ends were 1 base for V and 0 bases for J; bases not matched to a gene: 5. This CDR3 is built from 17 residues. CDR3 in amino acids: CASSQVPAGGSTDTQYF. Written as DNA, the CDR3 is TGCGCCAGCAGCCAAGTTCCAGCGGGGGGAAGCACAGATACGCAGTATTTT.